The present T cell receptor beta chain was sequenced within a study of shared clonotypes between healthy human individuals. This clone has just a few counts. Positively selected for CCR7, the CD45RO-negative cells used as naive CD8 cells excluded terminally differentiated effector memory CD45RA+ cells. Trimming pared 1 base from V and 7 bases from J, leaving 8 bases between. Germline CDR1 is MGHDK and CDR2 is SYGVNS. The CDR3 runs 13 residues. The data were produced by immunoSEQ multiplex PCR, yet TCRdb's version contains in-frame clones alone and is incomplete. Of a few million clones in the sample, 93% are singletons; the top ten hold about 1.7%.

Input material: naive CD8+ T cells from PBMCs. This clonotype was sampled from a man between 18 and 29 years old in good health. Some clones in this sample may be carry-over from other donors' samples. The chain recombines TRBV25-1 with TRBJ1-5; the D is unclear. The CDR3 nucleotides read TGTGCCAGCAGTGAATTGGGTAGCCAGCCCCAGCATTTT. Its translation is CASSELGSQPQHF. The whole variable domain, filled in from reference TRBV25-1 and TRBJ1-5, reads EADIYQTPRYLVIGTGKKITLECSQTMGHDKMYWYQQDPGMELHLIHYSYGVNSTEKGDLSSESTVSRIRTEHFPLTLESARPSHTSQYLCASSELGSQPQHFGDGTRLSIL.